This T cell receptor beta chain emerged from a study of shared clonotypes between healthy human individuals. Clones were sequenced by immunoSEQ multiplex PCR, and TCRdb holds only the in-frame ones, with some missing. The sample lists roughly 2.5 million clones, about 92% occurring once. The V end was cut by 3 bases, the J end by 5 bases, with 17 bases between. Germline V CDR1 and CDR2: SGHRS, YFSETQ. This CDR3 spans 15 amino acids. This clone was observed once. This sequence was found in a man between 18 and 35 years old in good health. The chain is built from TRBV5-1 and TRBJ2-5; no clear D gene. The sample taken for sequencing was naive CD4+ T cells sorted from blood. As for subset: CD45RA+ positively selected. The CDR3 region is CASSSGDARLETQYF. DNA of the CDR3: TGCGCCAGCAGCTCTGGGGATGCACGTTTGGAGACCCAGTACTTC.